This TCR beta chain emerged from a study of T-cell memory formation after mild COVID-19. Overall study findings and caveats: Some clones that responded were present in memory (sampled pre-infection), which suggests cross-reactive memory joined. A second wave expanding day 15 to 37 was CD4+-biased; contracting clones were balanced.

As to this clonotype: The antigen remains unidentified.

A single record per CDR3 protein comes from TCRdb applying MiXCR to the 5' RACE reads. The sample records under 35,000 distinct CDR3 sequences, about 21% being singletons. The CDR3 length is 15 residues. J lost 4 bases, V lost 5 bases, and 7 bases had no gene match. CDR1 and CDR2 (germline): SEHNR, FQNEAQ (reference sequence). The sequenced sample consisted of PBMCs or a T cell subset sorted from them (not recorded which). The TCR originated in an adult who had mild COVID-19 (a few samples of this study predate the infection). Cell type and time point are not known. This chain links TRBV7-9 with TRBJ2-2, with 7 bases matching TRBD1. CDR3 nucleotides: TGTGCCAGCAGCCAAAGGGACAGCCCCACCGGGGAGCTGTTTTTT. This encodes CASSQRDSPTGELFF.